This T cell receptor beta chain is from a study of shared clonotypes between healthy human individuals. A remark on this clone: No antigen is known for it.

Germline V gene lookup returns CDR1 SGHRS and CDR2 YFSETQ. V shed 1 base and J 5 bases; nucleotides not matched to a gene: 6. The CDR3 is 15 amino acids. Findings of the study overall: The low donor count limited represented genetic and exposure-history diversity. How much donors shared clonotypes was expected to be affected by sequencing depth. For sorted subsets, rarefaction showed incomplete sequencing despite large depth.

Clones were sequenced by immunoSEQ multiplex PCR, and TCRdb holds only the in-frame ones, with some missing. In the table there are 2 million to 3 million clones, 80% to 95% of which are singletons. Sequenced: naive CD4+ T cells from PBMCs. Subset: CD45RA+ positively selected. This receptor was identified in a man aged 18 to 35 in good health. Some clones in this sample may be carry-over from other donors' samples. The chain carries TRBV5-1 and TRBJ2-5, with 9 bases lining up with TRBD1. CDR3 nucleotide sequence: TGCGCCAGCAGCTTGCTTGGACAGGGGAGTGAGACCCAGTACTTC. Translated: CASSLLGQGSETQYF.